Below, 28 T cell receptor beta chains from the same sample are listed, as sequenced in a study of cytomegalovirus exposure and HLA in healthy donors. The PCR ran on 60 Vbeta and 13 Jbeta primers. This table comes from immunoSEQ multiplex PCR, and its TCRdb copy is limited to in-frame clones, with some not included. Altogether 150,000 or so clones are present, over 65% being singletons, with the ten largest covering 4.3%. The sequencing sample was made of PBMCs. These receptors all stem from a man younger than 35 in good health and CMV-seropositive.

The chain recombines TRBV2 with TRBJ2-7; 9 positions agree with TRBD2. The CDR3 spans 15 residues. V dropped 7 bases and J dropped 6; count of bases not matched to a gene: 13. Germline-derived CDR1 and CDR2 are SNHLY and FYNNEI. The CDR3 reads CASTRWVAGEGEQYF. The DNA for the CDR3 is TGTGCCAGCACCCGATGGGTAGCGGGAGAAGGCGAGCAGTACTTC.

V is TRBV5-1 and J is TRBJ2-7, with 9 positions matching TRBD1. The CDR3 is 14 amino acids. After removal of 4 bases from V and 3 bases from J, the junction contained 5 bases not matched to a gene. In germline, CDR1 is SGHRS, CDR2 YFSETQ. The CDR3 nucleotides are TGCGCCAGCAGCCTTTGGACAGGGGTCTACGAGCAGTACTTC. This gives the protein CASSLWTGVYEQYF.

V is TRBV7-2 and J is TRBJ2-7, with TRBD1 matching over 10 bases. Trimming cost V 0 bases and J 2 bases; bases outside gene matches: 7. Germline assignment: CDR1 SGHTA and CDR2 FQGNSA. This CDR3 comprises 17 residues. In DNA, the CDR3 is TGTGCCAGCAGCTTAGCGTTAAGCGGGACAGGGGCCTACGAGCAGTACTTC. Translated: CASSLALSGTGAYEQYF.

V gene TRBV9 combines with J gene TRBJ2-3; the D is unclear. V was cut by 0 bases and J by 0 bases, with 8 bases left in between. CDR3 length: 15 amino acids. CDR1 is SGDLS and CDR2 is YYNGEE in the germline V gene. The CDR3 is CASSVVSSSTDTQYF. The CDR3 DNA sequence: TGTGCCAGCAGCGTAGTGAGTTCTAGCACAGATACGCAGTATTTT.

The chain is built from TRBV7-9 and TRBJ2-5, with TRBD2 identical over 11 bases. The CDR3 is 15 residues long. Germline CDR1 and CDR2: SEHNR and FQNEAQ (reference sequence). The trim removed 5 bases at V and 1 base at J, leaving 3 bases unmatched. CDR3 sequence (DNA): TGTGCCAGCAGCCCTAGCGGGGGGCTCCAAGAGACCCAGTACTTC. Its translation: CASSPSGGLQETQYF.

The CDR3 here is CASSLGGVPAFF. The CDR3 nucleotides read TGTGCCAGCAGCCTGGGAGGGGTTCCCGCTTTCTTT. The rearrangement links TRBV7-2 to TRBJ1-1; possible D gene TRBD1, 5 bases. The CDR3 runs to 12 residues. V lost 5 bases to trimming and J lost 11 bases, with 15 bases between them. CDR1 SGHTA and CDR2 FQGNSA come from the germline V gene. Full variable domain (remainder filled in from reference TRBV7-2 and TRBJ1-1): GAGVSQSPSNKVTEKGKDVELRCDPISGHTALYWYRQSLGQGLEFLIYFQGNSAPDKSGLPSDRFSAERTGGSVSTLTIQRTQQEDSAVYLCASSLGGVPAFFGQGTRLTVV.

CDR3 nucleotides: TGTGCCTGGAGTGTACCCCAGCCAGGCGTCGAGACCCAGTACTTC. It yields the protein CAWSVPQPGVETQYF. The rearrangement uses TRBV30 and TRBJ2-5; D is ambiguous. From germline, CDR1 is GTSNPN and CDR2 SVGIG (reference sequence). The CDR3 contains 15 residues. The V gene lost 0 bases and the J gene lost 5 bases, with 16 bases spanning the gap.

The rearrangement uses TRBV6-6 and TRBJ1-5, with D unclear. Germline V gene data show CDR1 as MNHNY and CDR2 as SVGAGI (reference sequence). This CDR3 has 13 residues. V shed 0 bases and J shed 9 bases, with 9 bases lying between them. The CDR3 protein is CASSYSLPGPQHF. The CDR3 nucleotides read TGTGCCAGCAGTTACTCGCTTCCGGGGCCCCAGCATTTT.

The chain links TRBV7-3 to TRBJ1-1; D is unclear. The germline V and J ends were trimmed by 5 bases and 1 base, with 8 bases remaining between them. Per the germline V gene, CDR1 is SGHTA and CDR2 is FQGTGA. This CDR3 contains 13 residues. CDR3 amino acids: CASSREPNTEAFF. CDR3 in DNA: TGTGCCAGCAGCAGGGAGCCGAACACTGAAGCTTTCTTT.

The chain employs TRBV29-1 and TRBJ2-4; possibly TRBD2 for D (5 bases). CDR3 length: 14 residues. Germline V CDR1 and CDR2: SQVTM, ANQGSEA. The V and J ends lost 3 bases and 6 bases respectively, with 15 bases between them. This CDR3 is CSVDAPEGGNIQYF. The CDR3 bases are TGCAGCGTTGACGCCCCCGAAGGAGGAAACATTCAGTACTTC. The whole variable domain, filled in from reference TRBV29-1 and TRBJ2-4, reads SAVISQKPSRDICQRGTSLTIQCQVDSQVTMMFWYRQQPGQSLTLIATANQGSEATYESGFVIDKFPISRPNLTFSTLTVSNMSPEDSSIYLCSVDAPEGGNIQYFGAGTRLSVL.

This clone has more than one count but fewer than ten. The chain uses TRBV15 and TRBJ2-1, with TRBD2 matching over 11 bases. The junction had 5 bases not matched to a gene; V was cut back by 2 bases and J by 5 bases. This CDR3 has 16 residues. Germline V gene data show CDR1 as LNHNV and CDR2 as YYDKDF (reference sequence). CDR3: CATSRNSGRGNNEQFF. The CDR3, as DNA: TGTGCCACCAGCAGAAATAGCGGGAGGGGTAACAATGAGCAGTTCTTC.

CDR3 sequence: CASKTSGTVDTQYF. CDR3 DNA sequence: TGTGCCAGTAAGACTAGCGGAACGGTAGATACGCAGTATTTT. The chain is built from TRBV19 and TRBJ2-3; 9 bases line up with TRBD2. The CDR3 length is 14 residues. Germline V CDR1 and CDR2: LNHDA, SQIVND (reference sequence). The V and J ends lost 7 bases and 5 bases, in that order; junction bases with no gene match: 7.

The rearrangement uses TRBV4-2 and TRBJ2-2; D gene unclear. This CDR3 is 14 amino acids long. Between the trimmed V and J ends, which lost 1 base and 4 bases, there was a span of 7 bases. Germline CDR1 reads LGHNA; CDR2 reads YNFKEQ. The CDR3 nucleotides read TGTGCCAGCAGCCAAGGCGGAATCACCGGGGAGCTGTTTTTT. Translated: CASSQGGITGELFF.

The sample holds a few counts of this clone. The gene calls are TRBV6-6 and TRBJ1-3; D gene uncertain. Trimming shortened V by 6 bases and J by 0 bases, and 12 bases separated the two germline ends. The CDR3 spans 15 residues. CDR1 MNHNY and CDR2 SVGAGI come from the germline V gene (reference sequence). CDR3 protein: CASSLYSRSGNTIYF. CDR3 DNA sequence: TGTGCCAGCAGCCTCTACAGTCGCTCTGGAAACACCATATATTTT.

This clone has only one observation. The chain employs TRBV4-3 and TRBJ2-1, with 11 bases aligning to TRBD2. CDR1 is LGHNA, CDR2 YSLEER, per germline. V was clipped by 4 bases and J by 3 bases; unmatched bases: 5. CDR3 length: 16 residues. CDR3 loop: CASSRIAGGIYNEQFF. The DNA for the CDR3 is TGCGCCAGCAGCCGGATAGCGGGAGGGATCTACAATGAGCAGTTCTTC.

The table lists this clone with a count of one. The rearrangement uses TRBV27 and TRBJ2-7; 8 positions agree with TRBD1. Germline values: CDR1 MNHEY, CDR2 SMNVEV (reference sequence). The V gene end was trimmed by 5 bases and the J gene end by 2 bases; junction bases not matched to a gene: 8. CDR3 size: 15 residues. The CDR3 coding sequence is TGTGCCAGCAGTCCGACGGACAGGGTGGCCTACGAGCAGTACTTC. Its protein product is CASSPTDRVAYEQYF.

This clone showed up just once. The V gene is TRBV28, the J gene TRBJ2-7; 11 nucleotides align to TRBD1. Germline lookup yields CDR1 MDHEN and CDR2 SYDVKM. CDR3 length equals 15 residues. The junction had 5 bases not matched to a gene; V was cut back by 2 bases and J by 5 bases. CDR3 loop: CASSLRDRGLDEQYF. CDR3 bases: TGTGCCAGCAGTTTACGGGACAGGGGGTTGGACGAGCAGTACTTC.

Only one count was recorded for this clone. This chain connects TRBV14 to TRBJ2-2, with D perhaps matching TRBD2 (6 bases). Germline V gene data show CDR1 as SGHDN and CDR2 as FVKESK. CDR3 length: 16 residues. Trimming removed 4 bases from V and 4 bases from J, with 16 bases in between. CDR3 in DNA: TGTGCCAGCAGCCCGAAGGCGGGGTGGGTCACCGGGGAGCTGTTTTTT. It encodes CASSPKAGWVTGELFF.

This rearrangement joins TRBV19 to TRBJ2-3, with D possibly TRBD2 on 6 matching bases. Germline lookup yields CDR1 LNHDA and CDR2 SQIVND (reference sequence). The germline V and J ends were trimmed by 3 bases and 0 bases, with 7 bases remaining between them. The CDR3 is 14 amino acids. Written as DNA, the CDR3 is TGTGCCAGTAGTATCAGCGGGAGCACAGATACGCAGTATTTT. It specifies CASSISGSTDTQYF.

This clone has only a few counts. V usage is TRBV5-4 and J usage is TRBJ2-7; 10 bases agree with TRBD2. CDR1 is SGHNT, CDR2 YYREEE, per germline (reference sequence). The CDR3 contains 15 residues. The J segment lost 7 bases and the V segment lost 0 bases, leaving 7 bases of the junction unmatched. CDR3 amino acids: CASSLEPSGSSEQYF. The CDR3 region has the DNA TGTGCCAGCAGCTTGGAACCTAGCGGGAGCTCGGAGCAGTACTTC.

The V gene is TRBV28, the J gene TRBJ1-2, with D possibly TRBD1 on 5 matching bases. Germline V gene lookup returns CDR1 MDHEN and CDR2 SYDVKM. V gave up 4 bases and J gave up 7 bases, with 16 bases separating them. The CDR3 has 14 amino acids. CDR3 DNA: TGTGCCAGCAGTTACCTCAGTAGGGGTGGTGGCTACACCTTC. Its protein product is CASSYLSRGGGYTF.

This sequence joins TRBV19 and TRBJ2-7, with D possibly matching TRBD2 (5 bases). V dropped 3 bases and J dropped 0 bases, with 9 bases sitting between them. This CDR3 comprises 14 residues. Germline CDR1 is LNHDA and CDR2 is SQIVND (reference sequence). CDR3 residues: CASSMRASSYEQYF. As DNA, the CDR3 is TGTGCCAGTAGTATGCGGGCAAGCTCCTACGAGCAGTACTTC. The variable domain in full, with the rest retrieved from reference TRBV19 and TRBJ2-7, is DGGITQSPKYLFRKEGQNVTLSCEQNLNHDAMYWYRQDPGQGLRLIYYSQIVNDFQKGDIAEGYSVSREKKESFPLTVTSAQKNPTAFYLCASSMRASSYEQYFGPGTRLTVT.

V is TRBV5-1 and J is TRBJ2-1; D gene unclear. Germline values: CDR1 SGHRS, CDR2 YFSETQ. Trimming removed 0 bases at V and 0 bases at J, with 10 bases between. This CDR3 has 16 amino acids. The CDR3 reads CASSLGHQSSYNEQFF. The CDR3 nucleotides read TGCGCCAGCAGCTTGGGACACCAAAGCTCCTACAATGAGCAGTTCTTC.

The rearrangement links TRBV6-1 to TRBJ2-5; D perhaps matches TRBD1 (8 bases). The J call is in doubt because the DNA end fits TRBJ2-7 better. This CDR3 is built from 15 residues. Germline CDR1 MNHNS, CDR2 SASEGT. The CDR3 region is CASSELDRGGSEQYF. The CDR3, as DNA: TGTGCCAGCAGTGAATTAGACAGGGGAGGGAGCGAGCAGTACTTC.

This clone has a handful of counts. The sample carries other DNA sequences with the same CDR3. The DNA for the CDR3 is TGTGCCAGCGGGGAGAGGGGGGGATGCACTGAAGCTTTCTTT. It is translated as CASGERGGCTEAFF. The V gene is TRBV6-9, the J gene TRBJ1-1; the D gene is possibly TRBD1 (6 bases). The CDR3 has 14 amino acids. Germline CDR1 and CDR2: MNHGY and SVAAGI. V was cut by 8 bases and J by 4 bases, with 17 bases left in between.

The CDR3 DNA reads TGTGCCAGCAGCGCCAGCGGGGGGGCCTCGTACAATGAGCAGTTCTTC. Translation gives CASSASGGASYNEQFF. This chain links TRBV9 with TRBJ2-1; 10 nucleotides match TRBD2. Losses at the gene ends were 3 bases for V and 4 bases for J; bases not matched to a gene: 7. The V gene's germline CDR1 is SGDLS and CDR2 YYNGEE. The CDR3 is 16 residues long. Looking up the rest from reference TRBV9 and TRBJ2-1 gives the full variable domain: DSGVTQTPKHLITATGQRVTLRCSPRSGDLSVYWYQQSLDQGLQFLIQYYNGEERAKGNILERFSAQQFPDLHSELNLSSLELGDSALYFCASSASGGASYNEQFFGPGTRLTVL.

This clone has just one count. The CDR3: CASSRQGVPTYEQYF. The CDR3, as DNA: TGTGCCAGCAGTCGACAGGGAGTCCCCACCTACGAGCAGTACTTC. V usage is TRBV6-1 and J usage is TRBJ2-7; 7 bases fit TRBD1. This CDR3 has 15 residues. Per germline, CDR1 MNHNS and CDR2 SASEGT. Germline trimming cut 5 bases from V and 2 bases from J; bases unmatched to any gene: 9.

The V call is TRBV7-3, the J call TRBJ2-3, with D possibly being TRBD2 (6 bases). The CDR3 length is 15 residues. CDR1 and CDR2 (germline): SGHTA, FQGTGA. V was shortened by 2 bases and J by 0 bases, with 9 bases between the two germline ends. The CDR3, as DNA: TGTGCCAGCAGCTTAGGAGGGGAGAGCACAGATACGCAGTATTTT. Its protein is CASSLGGESTDTQYF.